The text below deals with one T cell receptor (beta chain). The sample comes from a study of OX40 agonist ivuxolimab in advanced cancers. Profiling relied on immunoSEQ multiplex PCR, and the TCRdb table lists in-frame clones only, not all of them. The sample lists over 65,000 clones, approximately 85% occurring once. This CDR3 spans 15 amino acids. Trimming at V came to 5 bases and at J to 6 bases, leaving 7 bases not matched to a gene. The germline gives CDR1 SGHTS, CDR2 YDEGEE. Sequenced material: CD4+ or CD8+ T cells sorted from blood, taken in a trial of the OX40 agonist ivuxolimab. The chain recombines TRBV5-8 with TRBJ2-4; TRBD1 matches at 11 bases. The source of this sequence is an adult with an advanced solid tumor such as melanoma, head and neck, liver or kidney cancer. CDR3 coding DNA: TGTGCCAGCAGTTCGGGACAGGGGGTCGGAAACATTCAGTACTTC. This sequence encodes CASSSGQGVGNIQYF.